The 17 T cell receptor beta chains listed next were all sequenced from one sample in a study of regulatory T cells in long-lasting Graves disease. CDR3 regions were amplified by Arm-PCR using iRepertoire HTBI primers to build TCR beta libraries. TCRdb passed the multiplex PCR reads through MiXCR, listing each CDR3 protein once. The table lists some 500,000 distinct CDR3 sequences, more than 15% of them singletons. Time point specified: newly diagnosed GD, antithyroid drugs for less than 3 months. RNA extracted from PBMCs served as the sequencing template. A further study also used this sample, focusing on T cells in Graves' hyperthyroidism and ophthalmopathy.

This sample comprised peripheral blood mononuclear cells (PBMCs), obtained at new diagnosis, from a patient treated with antithyroid drugs. These receptors came from a woman aged 35 to 60 with Graves disease.

This clonotype was seen repeatedly, ten times or more. This chain uses TRBV11-3 with TRBJ2-5, with 8 bases identical to TRBD1. Looked up from germline, CDR1 is SGHNT and CDR2 is YENEEA. With V trimmed by 4 bases and J by 2 bases, 6 bases remained unmatched. The CDR3 length is 15 residues. In DNA, the CDR3 is TGTGCCAGCAGCTCCTGGACAGGGACGCAAGAGACCCAGTACTTC. Amino acid sequence: CASSSWTGTQETQYF.

The sample holds a few counts of this clonotype. CDR3 protein: CASSFLSRPNQPQHF. The CDR3 DNA sequence: TGTGCCAGCAGTTTTCTCTCCAGACCAAATCAGCCCCAGCATTTT. The chain carries TRBV12-3 or TRBV12-4 and TRBJ1-5; D is unresolved. Trimming stripped 3 bases from V and 4 bases from J, with 13 bases between. This CDR3 region has 15 residues.

This clonotype was detected many times. The CDR3 region is CASSQAASPSYEQYF. CDR3 bases: TGTGCCAGCAGCCAAGCTGCTAGCCCATCCTACGAGCAGTACTTC. The J gene is TRBJ2-7, the V gene TRBV3-1, with D possibly TRBD2 on 5 matching bases. Germline V gene lookup returns CDR1 LGHDT and CDR2 YNNKEL (reference sequence). Trimming pared 1 base from V and 1 base from J, leaving 11 bases between. This CDR3 has 15 amino acids.

This clonotype was seen ten or more times. This chain connects TRBV5-1 to TRBJ2-5; D might be TRBD1 or TRBD2, each matching 6 bases. V lost 7 bases to trimming and J lost 5 bases, with 21 bases between them. CDR1 SGHRS and CDR2 YFSETQ come from the germline V gene. The CDR3 runs to 15 residues. The CDR3 DNA sequence: TGCGCCAGCCGTCCAGGAGGGGGATCGGAGGAGACCCAGTACTTC. Its translation: CASRPGGGSEETQYF.

Worth noting for this clonotype: A clone one base away is much larger, so this may be a read error. The J gene is TRBJ1-5, the V gene TRBV5-5; TRBD1 aligns across 8 bases. The CDR3 spans 15 residues. CDR1 and CDR2 (germline): SGHKS, YYEKEE (reference sequence). Here the CDR3 DNA reads TGTGCCGGCAGCTTCCTGGACAGGGTTGGACAGCCCCAGCATTTT. This codes for CAGSFLDRVGQPQHF. Full variable domain (remainder filled in from reference TRBV5-5 and TRBJ1-5): DAGVTQSPTHLIKTRGQQVTLRCSPISGHKSVSWYQQVLGQGPQFIFQYYEKEERGRGNFPDRFSARQFPNYSSELNVNALLLGDSALYLCAGSFLDRVGQPQHFGDGTRLSIL.

The genes are TRBV15 and TRBJ2-7; 9 nucleotides align to TRBD1. The junction had 9 bases not matched to a gene; V was cut back by 2 bases and J by 4 bases. Looked up from germline, CDR1 is LNHNV and CDR2 is YYDKDF (reference sequence). CDR3 length equals 16 residues. The CDR3 coding sequence is TGTGCCACCAGCAGACTGGACAGGGGCCCACCATACGAGCAGTACTTC. Amino acid sequence: CATSRLDRGPPYEQYF.

In its sample, this clonotype was seen a few times. This chain uses TRBV20-1 with TRBJ2-2; tentative D call: TRBD1 (6 bases). V lost 6 bases to trimming and J lost 4 bases, with 12 bases between them. CDR1 is DFQATT and CDR2 is SNEGSKA in the germline V gene (reference sequence). This CDR3 is built from 13 residues. The CDR3 sequence is CSARFRGTGELFF. CDR3 sequence (DNA): TGCAGTGCGCGATTCAGGGGCACCGGGGAGCTGTTTTTT.

This clonotype was counted at least ten times. V is TRBV12-3 or TRBV12-4 and J is TRBJ2-1; no firm D call. V dropped 4 bases and J dropped 0 bases, with 13 bases sitting between them. This CDR3 has 16 amino acids. The CDR3 nucleotides are TGTGCCAGCAGTTCCGGACGGCAGAGCTCCTACAATGAGCAGTTCTTC. Encoded protein: CASSSGRQSSYNEQFF.

This clonotype has only a few counts. This chain links TRBV5-4 with TRBJ1-6, with D possibly matching TRBD1 (5 bases). Deletions cut 4 bases from V and 7 bases from J, with 18 bases between. Germline V gene sequence: CDR1 SGHNT, CDR2 YYREEE (reference sequence). The CDR3 contains 16 residues. In DNA, the CDR3 is TGTGCCAGCAGCATACAGGCCCCGAAGGGAAATTCACCCCTCCACTTT. Translation gives CASSIQAPKGNSPLHF.

The sample holds many counts of this clonotype. The V gene is TRBV3-1, the J gene TRBJ2-2; perhaps TRBD2 as D (5 bases). CDR3 length equals 15 residues. In germline, CDR1 is LGHDT, CDR2 YNNKEL (reference sequence). Trimming removed 3 bases from V and 2 bases from J, with 10 bases in between. This CDR3 is CASSHSGVNTGELFF. The CDR3 DNA reads TGTGCCAGCAGCCATTCCGGGGTCAACACCGGGGAGCTGTTTTTT.

J is TRBJ2-7 and V is TRBV7-8; 8 nucleotides agree with TRBD1. V was clipped by 5 bases and J by 4 bases; unmatched bases: 7. The CDR3 has 14 residues. The germline V gene encodes CDR1 SGHVS and CDR2 FQNEAQ. The CDR3 DNA reads as TGTGCCAGCAGCGGCTTGGGACAGGATTACGAGCAGTACTTC. Translation gives CASSGLGQDYEQYF.

The chain links TRBV18 to TRBJ1-1, with D uncertain. Germline CDR1 is KGHSH and CDR2 is LQKENI. With 1 base removed from V and 2 bases from J, the gap between germline ends came to 5 bases. The CDR3 extends over 13 amino acids. CDR3 nucleotides: TGTGCCAGCTCACCACACCCAAACACTGAAGCTTTCTTT. It codes for CASSPHPNTEAFF.

This clonotype occurred many times. The J gene is TRBJ2-7, the V gene TRBV12-3 or TRBV12-4, with TRBD2 matching 7 bases. The CDR3 is 14 amino acids. With V trimmed by 1 base and J by 4 bases, 4 bases remained unmatched. CDR3: CASSLERGAYEQYF. In DNA, the CDR3 is TGTGCCAGCAGTTTAGAGCGGGGTGCGTACGAGCAGTACTTC.

This clonotype showed up just a few times. The gene calls are TRBV6-2 or TRBV6-3 and TRBJ1-1; 7 nucleotides match TRBD1. The CDR3 sequence is 12 residues long. Germline CDR1 and CDR2: MNHEY and SVGEGT. The V gene end was trimmed by 7 bases and the J gene end by 7 bases; junction bases not matched to a gene: 6. In nucleotides, the CDR3 is TGTGCCAGCATGAACAGGGGAAGTGAAGCTTTCTTT. Its protein is CASMNRGSEAFF.

This clonotype was recorded at least ten times. The rearrangement links TRBV7-9 to TRBJ2-1; 11 bases line up with TRBD2. Germline CDR1 and CDR2: SEHNR and FQNEAQ (reference sequence). The CDR3 totals 16 residues. V lost 5 bases, J lost 2 bases, and 5 bases stayed unmatched. The CDR3 DNA reads as TGTGCCAGCAGCGACCTACTAGCGGGGGCCTACAATGAGCAGTTCTTC. Translating gives CASSDLLAGAYNEQFF.

The rearrangement uses TRBV4-1 and TRBJ2-1, with 11 bases identical to TRBD2. The V gene end was trimmed by 0 bases and the J gene end by 2 bases; junction bases not matched to a gene: 9. CDR1 MGHRA and CDR2 YSYEKL come from the germline V gene. CDR3 length: 19 residues. The DNA for the CDR3 is TGCGCCAGCAGCCAAGATGATAGCGGGGGGGCCGAACCCTACAATGAGCAGTTCTTC. This sequence encodes CASSQDDSGGAEPYNEQFF.

Comments on this clonotype: A much larger clone lies one base from this, so it may be a read error. The J gene is TRBJ1-1, the V gene TRBV6-2 or TRBV6-3; maybe TRBD1 (5 bases). The CDR3 length is 15 residues. From germline, CDR1 is MNHEY and CDR2 SVGEGT. CDR3 region: CTSSLPQGLSTEAFF. The DNA for the CDR3 is TGTACCAGCAGCCTACCGCAGGGCCTGAGTACTGAAGCTTTCTTT.